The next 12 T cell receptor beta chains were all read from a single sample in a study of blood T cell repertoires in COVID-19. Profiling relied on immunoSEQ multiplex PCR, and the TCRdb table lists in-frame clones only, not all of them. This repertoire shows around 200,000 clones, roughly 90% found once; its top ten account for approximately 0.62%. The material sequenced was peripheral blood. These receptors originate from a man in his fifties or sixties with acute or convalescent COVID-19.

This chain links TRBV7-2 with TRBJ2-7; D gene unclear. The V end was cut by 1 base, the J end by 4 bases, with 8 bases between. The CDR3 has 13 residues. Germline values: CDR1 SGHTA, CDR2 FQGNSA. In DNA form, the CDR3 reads TGTGCCAGCAGCTTAGATCTTTTTTACGAGCAGTACGTC. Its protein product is CASSLDLFYEQYV.

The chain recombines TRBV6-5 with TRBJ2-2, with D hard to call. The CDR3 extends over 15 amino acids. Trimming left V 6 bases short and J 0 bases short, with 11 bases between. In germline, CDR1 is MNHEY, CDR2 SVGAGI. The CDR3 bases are TGTGCCAGCAGCACCTACACTACGAACACCGGGGAGCTGTTTTTT. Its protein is CASSTYTTNTGELFF.

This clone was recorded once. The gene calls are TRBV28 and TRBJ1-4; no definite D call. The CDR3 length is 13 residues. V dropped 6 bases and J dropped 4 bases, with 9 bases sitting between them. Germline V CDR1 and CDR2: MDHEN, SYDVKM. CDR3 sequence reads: CASRGSINEKLFF. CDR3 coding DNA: TGTGCCAGCAGGGGGAGCATTAATGAAAAACTGTTTTTT.

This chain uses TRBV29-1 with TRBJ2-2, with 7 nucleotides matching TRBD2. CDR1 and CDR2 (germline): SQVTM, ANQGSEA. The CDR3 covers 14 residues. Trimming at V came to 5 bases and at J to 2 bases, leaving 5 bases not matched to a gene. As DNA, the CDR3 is TGCAGCGTTTTGCGGGGGATCAACACCGGGGAGCTGTTTTTT. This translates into CSVLRGINTGELFF.

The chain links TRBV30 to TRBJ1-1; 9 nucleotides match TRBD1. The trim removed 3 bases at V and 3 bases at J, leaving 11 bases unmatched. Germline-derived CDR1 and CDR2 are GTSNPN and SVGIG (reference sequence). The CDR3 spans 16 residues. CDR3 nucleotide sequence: TGTGCCTGGAGGAACAATTGGGACAGGGTGGACACTGAAGCTTTCTTT. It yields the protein CAWRNNWDRVDTEAFF.

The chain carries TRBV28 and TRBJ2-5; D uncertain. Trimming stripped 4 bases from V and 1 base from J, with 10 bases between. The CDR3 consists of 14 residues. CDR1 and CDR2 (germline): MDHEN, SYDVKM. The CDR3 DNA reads TGTGCCAGCAGTTCCCATGACACCCAAGAGACCCAGTACTTC. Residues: CASSSHDTQETQYF.

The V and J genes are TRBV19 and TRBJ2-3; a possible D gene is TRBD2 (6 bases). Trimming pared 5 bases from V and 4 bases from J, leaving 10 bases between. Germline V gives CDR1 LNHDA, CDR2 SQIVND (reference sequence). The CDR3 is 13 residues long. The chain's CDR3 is CASSVGLSDTQYF. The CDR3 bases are TGTGCCAGTAGTGTGGGACTTTCAGATACGCAGTATTTT. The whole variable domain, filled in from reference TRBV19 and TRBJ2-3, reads DGGITQSPKYLFRKEGQNVTLSCEQNLNHDAMYWYRQDPGQGLRLIYYSQIVNDFQKGDIAEGYSVSREKKESFPLTVTSAQKNPTAFYLCASSVGLSDTQYFGPGTRLTVL.

The CDR3 region is CASHQGLYNEQFF. The CDR3 nucleotides are TGTGCCAGCCATCAGGGACTATACAATGAGCAGTTCTTC. The J gene is TRBJ2-1, the V gene TRBV5-6, with TRBD2 matching over 7 bases. The CDR3 spans 13 residues. Germline V gives CDR1 SGHDT, CDR2 YYEEEE. Germline trimming cut 7 bases from V and 4 bases from J; bases unmatched to any gene: 5.

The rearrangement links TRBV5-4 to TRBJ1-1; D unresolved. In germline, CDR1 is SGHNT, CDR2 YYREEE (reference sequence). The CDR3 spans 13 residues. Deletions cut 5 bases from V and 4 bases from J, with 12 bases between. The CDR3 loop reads CASSPTPVTEAFF. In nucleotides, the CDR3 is TGTGCCAGCAGTCCCACCCCGGTCACTGAAGCTTTCTTT.

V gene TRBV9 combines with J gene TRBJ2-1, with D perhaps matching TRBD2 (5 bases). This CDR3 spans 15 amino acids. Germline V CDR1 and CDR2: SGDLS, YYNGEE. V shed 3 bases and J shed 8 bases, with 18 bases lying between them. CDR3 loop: CASSGERRMWDEQFF. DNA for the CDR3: TGTGCCAGCAGCGGAGAGAGGAGGATGTGGGATGAGCAGTTCTTC.

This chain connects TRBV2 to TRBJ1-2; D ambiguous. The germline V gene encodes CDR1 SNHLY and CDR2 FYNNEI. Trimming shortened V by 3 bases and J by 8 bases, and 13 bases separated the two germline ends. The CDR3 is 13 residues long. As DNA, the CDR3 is TGTGCCAGCAGTGATGAGGTCCAAATAGGCTACACCTTC. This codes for CASSDEVQIGYTF.

Written as DNA, the CDR3 is TGTGCCAGCAGTGATAGCGGCACCTCCTACAATGAGCAGTTCTTC. This sequence encodes CASSDSGTSYNEQFF. The J gene is TRBJ2-1, the V gene TRBV6-4; D possibly corresponds to TRBD2 (6 bases). The CDR3 is 15 residues long. Trimming left V 3 bases short and J 0 bases short, with 9 bases between. Germline loops: CDR1 MRHNA, CDR2 SNTAGT.